This TCR beta chain is drawn from a study of vaccination and CD4 T cells after COVID-19. Study-wide context: Samples taken post-COVID came a median roughly 100 days after diagnosis, ranging from 35 to 161.

Sequencing of DNA taken from cultured CD4+ T cells relied on the Oncomine TCR Beta short-read assay. It was cultured CD4+ T cells from which genomic DNA was extracted. Using its own MiXCR run on the PCR reads, TCRdb lists one record per CDR3 protein. The data hold 11,000 to 15,000 distinct CDR3 sequences, with roughly four fifths observed a single time. The germline CDR1 and CDR2 sequences are SGHVS and FQNEAQ. V lost 4 bases, J lost 0 bases, and 5 bases stayed unmatched. The CDR3 contains 15 residues. Concerning this clonotype: What it recognizes is unknown.

Noted treatment: approximately nine-day PBMC culture with coronavirus spike peptide pools or control peptides (ViraFEST assay). The TCR was taken from a human donor who had recovered from COVID-19. The gene calls are TRBV7-8 and TRBJ2-5, with 7 positions matching TRBD2. The sequenced sample was CD4+ T cells from blood, cultured in vitro. The DNA of the CDR3 is TGTGCCAGCAGCTACCTCGGGACTAACCAAGAGACCCAGTACTTC. This codes for CASSYLGTNQETQYF.